Listed below are T cell receptor beta chains from one sample, sequenced in a study of T cells after yellow fever vaccination. Via MiXCR, TCRdb re-called the 5' RACE reads, giving one row per CDR3 protein. This table holds 150,000 to 200,000 distinct CDR3 sequences, about 6% found once. Sequencing used CD4+ T cells sorted from PBMCs, obtained on the day of the first yellow fever vaccination. These TCRs come from a man between 18 and 29 years old who received the YFV17D yellow fever vaccine. The CDR3 runs from the conserved cysteine through the conserved F or W. Fields, in order: V gene, D gene, clone size, J gene, CDR3 protein, CDR3 DNA. A D gene is named only where the DNA matches it firmly. The size field is filled for only some rows; it gives once, few, many or a size class.

TRBV7-2,TRBD2,NA,TRBJ2-3,CASSFLAGAPGDTQYF,TGTGCCAGCAGCTTCCTAGCGGGGGCCCCTGGAGATACGCAGTATTTT
TRBV5-4,NA,few,TRBJ2-3,CASSLVLNTLTDTQYF,TGTGCCAGCAGCTTGGTCCTAAACACCCTCACAGATACGCAGTATTTT
TRBV20-1,NA,few,TRBJ1-1,CSAGRVRSTEAFF,TGCAGTGCTGGCAGGGTACGGAGCACTGAAGCTTTCTTT
TRBV12-3/TRBV12-4,NA,many,TRBJ2-2,CATYKGGTITGELFF,TGTGCCACCTATAAGGGGGGCACCATCACCGGGGAGCTGTTTTTT
TRBV12-3/TRBV12-4,TRBD1,many,TRBJ2-7,CASSPLPPGQGAYEQYF,TGTGCCAGCAGCCCACTTCCCCCGGGACAGGGGGCCTACGAGCAGTACTTC
TRBV6-5,NA,few,TRBJ1-2,CASSYVGGRVLGYTF,TGTGCCAGCAGTTACGTTGGGGGCAGGGTGTTGGGCTACACCTTC
TRBV5-4,NA,NA,TRBJ2-2,CASSLFKNTGELFF,TGTGCCAGCAGCTTGTTTAAGAACACCGGGGAGCTGTTTTTT
TRBV25-1,NA,many,TRBJ2-7,CASSEYPGYEQYF,TGTGCCAGCAGTGAATACCCAGGCTACGAGCAGTACTTC
TRBV7-6,NA,NA,TRBJ2-2,CASSYRARGELFF,TGTGCCAGCAGCTACAGGGCCCGCGGGGAGCTGTTTTTT
TRBV6-1,NA,few,TRBJ2-2,CASSLLPTGSYPAGELFF,TGTGCCAGCAGCCTACTACCAACAGGGTCGTACCCCGCCGGGGAGCTGTTTTTT
TRBV7-2,TRBD2,NA,TRBJ2-5,CASSPPASGGAQYF,TGTGCCAGCAGCCCCCCGGCTAGCGGGGGGGCGCAGTACTTC
TRBV6-1,TRBD1,many,TRBJ1-1,CAIADRGFTEAFF,TGTGCCATTGCAGACAGGGGTTTTACTGAAGCTTTCTTT
TRBV14,NA,many,TRBJ2-3,CASSLGGLRFVDTQYF,TGTGCCAGCAGCCTGGGGGGGCTACGTTTTGTTGATACGCAGTATTTT
TRBV5-1,NA,many,TRBJ2-1,CASSFQDSYNEQFF,TGCGCCAGCAGCTTTCAGGATTCCTACAATGAGCAGTTCTTC
TRBV5-4,TRBD2,few,TRBJ2-5,CASSLPSGGGETQYF,TGTGCCAGCAGCTTGCCCAGCGGGGGAGGAGAGACCCAGTACTTC
TRBV21-1,NA,many,TRBJ2-2,CASSKMELFF,TGTGCCAGCAGCAAAATGGAGCTGTTTTTT
TRBV29-1,NA,few,TRBJ1-1,CSAGSGAMNTEAFF,TGCAGCGCTGGTTCGGGGGCGATGAACACTGAAGCTTTCTTT
TRBV5-1,TRBD2,NA,TRBJ2-1,CASSQGTSGRNEQFF,TGCGCCAGCAGCCAAGGGACTAGCGGGCGCAATGAGCAGTTCTTC
TRBV12-3/TRBV12-4,TRBD1,few,TRBJ1-2,CASSSRGTGDYGYTF,TGTGCCAGCAGTTCGAGAGGGACAGGGGACTACGGCTACACCTTC
TRBV20-1,TRBD2,NA,TRBJ2-3,CSALAGGRGTDTQYF,TGCAGTGCGCTAGCGGGGGGGCGGGGCACAGATACGCAGTATTTT
TRBV20-1,TRBD2,NA,TRBJ2-5,CSALIAGGQETQYF,TGCAGTGCCCTGATAGCGGGGGGGCAAGAGACCCAGTACTTC
TRBV12-3/TRBV12-4,TRBD2,NA,TRBJ2-1,CASSSSGTSGGAVQFF,TGTGCCAGCAGTTCCTCCGGGACTAGCGGGGGGGCCGTGCAGTTCTTC
TRBV5-1,TRBD2,many,TRBJ2-3,CASSLSYGTSDTQYF,TGCGCCAGCAGCTTGTCGTATGGGACTAGTGATACGCAGTATTTT
TRBV12-3/TRBV12-4,TRBD1,few,TRBJ2-2,CASSSDRGWNTGELFF,TGTGCCAGCAGTTCCGACAGGGGGTGGAACACCGGGGAGCTGTTTTTT
TRBV23-1,NA,few,TRBJ1-4,CASSLSLWWGEDEKLFF,TGCGCCAGCAGTCTATCGTTATGGTGGGGGGAAGATGAAAAACTGTTTTTT
TRBV11-2,NA,many,TRBJ1-3,CASSSRIVSGNTIYF,TGTGCCAGCAGCTCCCGGATCGTCTCTGGAAACACCATATATTTT
TRBV7-2,TRBD2,NA,TRBJ2-1,CASSSDGTSPFF,TGTGCCAGCAGCTCGGACGGGACTAGTCCGTTCTTC
TRBV5-1,NA,many,TRBJ1-1,CASSLGAIGGSVNAFF,TGCGCCAGCAGCTTGGGGGCGATCGGAGGCTCCGTGAATGCTTTCTTT
TRBV3-1,NA,many,TRBJ2-1,CASSPSRSNNEQFF,TGTGCCAGCAGCCCATCTAGGAGTAACAATGAGCAGTTCTTC
TRBV20-1,NA,few,TRBJ2-2,CSARPGYTGVGELFF,TGCAGTGCTAGACCCGGTTATACAGGCGTCGGGGAGCTGTTTTTT
TRBV7-2,NA,many,TRBJ1-5,CASAPQGTHQPQHF,TGTGCCAGCGCCCCCCAGGGAACCCATCAGCCCCAGCATTTT
TRBV12-3/TRBV12-4,NA,many,TRBJ1-1,CASSMSGTVEAFF,TGTGCCAGCAGTATGAGTGGGACCGTTGAAGCTTTCTTT
TRBV18,TRBD1,few,TRBJ2-5,CASSLSSSRTGEETQYF,TGTGCCAGCTCACTATCAAGCTCTCGGACAGGAGAAGAGACCCAGTACTTC
TRBV29-1,NA,few,TRBJ1-2,CSVDWRIGLYGYTF,TGCAGCGTTGACTGGCGGATCGGGCTCTATGGCTACACCTTC
TRBV12-3/TRBV12-4,NA,NA,TRBJ1-2,CASRAGSYGYTF,TGTGCCAGCAGAGCAGGGTCCTATGGCTACACCTTC
TRBV7-3,NA,many,TRBJ1-2,CASSQDPGRVGGYTF,TGTGCCAGCAGCCAAGACCCAGGCAGGGTGGGTGGCTACACCTTC
TRBV7-2,TRBD2,many,TRBJ2-1,CASSLAGLAGGPFFYNEQFF,TGTGCCAGCAGCTTAGCGGGACTAGCGGGGGGGCCATTCTTTTACAATGAGCAGTTCTTC
TRBV27,NA,NA,TRBJ2-3,CASSLSSRGTDTQYF,TGTGCCAGCAGTTTATCGAGCAGGGGCACAGATACGCAGTATTTT
TRBV3-1,NA,many,TRBJ1-3,CASSHLTAGNTIYF,TGTGCCAGCAGCCACTTGACGGCTGGAAACACCATATATTTT
TRBV7-3,NA,few,TRBJ1-4,CASSFNGGEKLFF,TGTGCCAGCAGCTTTAATGGGGGTGAAAAACTGTTTTTT
TRBV18,TRBD1,few,TRBJ2-2,CASSPVQRQGNTGELFF,TGTGCCAGCTCACCGGTCCAGAGACAGGGTAACACCGGGGAGCTGTTTTTT
TRBV4-1,TRBD1,few,TRBJ1-5,CASSQLQGVVQPQHF,TGCGCCAGCAGCCAGTTACAGGGGGTGGTTCAGCCCCAGCATTTT
TRBV7-2,NA,NA,TRBJ1-5,CASSQTTGQPQHF,TGTGCCAGCAGCCAAACGACCGGACAGCCCCAGCATTTT
TRBV7-9,NA,few,TRBJ2-1,CAGNNEQFF,TGTGCCGGGAACAATGAGCAGTTCTTC
TRBV7-2,NA,many,TRBJ2-7,CASSLAGAAYEQYF,TGTGCCAGCAGCTTAGCGGGGGCGGCCTACGAGCAGTACTTC
TRBV2,NA,NA,TRBJ2-6,CACSYRRGWSSGANVLTF,TGTGCCTGCAGTTACCGTAGGGGCTGGAGCTCTGGGGCCAACGTCCTGACTTTC
TRBV20-1,TRBD1,few,TRBJ1-5,CSARVRGRGSNQPQHF,TGCAGTGCTAGAGTCAGGGGGCGCGGCAGCAATCAGCCCCAGCATTTT
TRBV7-9,NA,NA,TRBJ1-5,CASSLAVDQPQHF,TGTGCCAGCAGCTTAGCGGTCGATCAGCCCCAGCATTTT
TRBV18,NA,many,TRBJ1-1,CASSQGSNTEAFF,TGTGCCAGCTCACAGGGATCGAACACTGAAGCTTTCTTT
TRBV9,NA,many,TRBJ2-1,CASSVGGAALKSSYNEQFF,TGTGCCAGCAGCGTAGGTGGGGCCGCCCTAAAAAGCTCCTACAATGAGCAGTTCTTC
TRBV9,NA,many,TRBJ1-1,CASSVQGYTEAFF,TGTGCCAGCAGCGTACAGGGCTACACTGAAGCTTTCTTT
TRBV11-2,NA,NA,TRBJ2-2,CASRLRWTQVATGKLFF,TGTGCCAGCAGACTAAGGTGGACCCAGGTGGCCACCGGGAAGCTGTTTTTT
TRBV20-1,NA,many,TRBJ1-3,CSASRGSGNTIYF,TGCAGTGCTAGCAGGGGCTCTGGAAACACCATATATTTT
TRBV20-1,TRBD1,many,TRBJ1-5,CSARTGTGAQPQHF,TGCAGTGCTAGAACCGGGACAGGGGCTCAGCCCCAGCATTTT
TRBV5-4,NA,few,TRBJ2-2,CASSLRGGANTGELFF,TGTGCCAGCAGCCTGCGAGGGGGGGCGAACACCGGGGAGCTGTTTTTT
TRBV6-5,TRBD2,NA,TRBJ2-5,CASSYSGRGGPQETQYF,TGTGCCAGCAGTTACTCTGGGCGGGGGGGCCCCCAGGAGACCCAGTACTTC
TRBV20-1,TRBD1,NA,TRBJ2-7,CSASIQGQGQYF,TGCAGTGCTAGCATACAGGGACAGGGGCAGTACTTC
TRBV6-1,NA,many,TRBJ2-5,CASSGGGAKETQYF,TGTGCCAGCAGTGGGGGGGGGGCCAAAGAGACCCAGTACTTC
TRBV5-1,NA,many,TRBJ2-1,CASSLAGGHGEQFF,TGCGCCAGCAGCTTGGCCGGAGGGCACGGTGAGCAGTTCTTC